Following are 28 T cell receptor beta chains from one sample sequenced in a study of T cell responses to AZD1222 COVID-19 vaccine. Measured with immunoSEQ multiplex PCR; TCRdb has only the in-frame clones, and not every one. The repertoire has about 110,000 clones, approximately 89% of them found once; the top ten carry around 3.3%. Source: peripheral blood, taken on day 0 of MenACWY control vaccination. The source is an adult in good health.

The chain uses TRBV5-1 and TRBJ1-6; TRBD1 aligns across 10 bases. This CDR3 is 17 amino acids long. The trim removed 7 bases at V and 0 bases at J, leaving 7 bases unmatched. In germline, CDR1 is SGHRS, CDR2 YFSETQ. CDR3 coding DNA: TGCGCCAGCCGCCGGACAGGGGGGGACTCCTATAATTCACCCCTCCACTTT. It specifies CASRRTGGDSYNSPLHF.

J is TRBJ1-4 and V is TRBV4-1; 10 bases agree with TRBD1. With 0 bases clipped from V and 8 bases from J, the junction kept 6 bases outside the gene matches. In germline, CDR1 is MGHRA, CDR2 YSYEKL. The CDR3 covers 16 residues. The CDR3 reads CASSQDRDRGWEKLFF. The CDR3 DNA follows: TGCGCCAGCAGCCAAGACCGGGACAGGGGATGGGAAAAACTGTTTTTT.

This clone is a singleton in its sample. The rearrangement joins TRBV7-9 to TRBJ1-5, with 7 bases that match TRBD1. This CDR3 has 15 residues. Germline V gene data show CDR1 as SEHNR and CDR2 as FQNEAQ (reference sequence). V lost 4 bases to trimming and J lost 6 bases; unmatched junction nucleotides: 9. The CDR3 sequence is CASSSGDREAQPQHF. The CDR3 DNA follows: TGTGCCAGCAGCTCCGGTGACAGGGAAGCTCAGCCCCAGCATTTT.

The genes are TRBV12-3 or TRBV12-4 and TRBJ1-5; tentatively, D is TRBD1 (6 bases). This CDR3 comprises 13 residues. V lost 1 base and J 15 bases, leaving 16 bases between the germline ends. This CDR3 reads CASSLEGGTGRHF. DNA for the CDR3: TGTGCCAGCAGTTTAGAGGGGGGGACCGGACGGCATTTT.

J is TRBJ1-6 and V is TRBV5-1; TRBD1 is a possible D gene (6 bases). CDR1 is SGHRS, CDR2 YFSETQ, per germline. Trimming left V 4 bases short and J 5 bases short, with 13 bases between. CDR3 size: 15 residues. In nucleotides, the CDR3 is TGCGCCAGCAGCCCCGGTGACAGGAATAATTCACCCCTCCACTTT. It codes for CASSPGDRNNSPLHF.

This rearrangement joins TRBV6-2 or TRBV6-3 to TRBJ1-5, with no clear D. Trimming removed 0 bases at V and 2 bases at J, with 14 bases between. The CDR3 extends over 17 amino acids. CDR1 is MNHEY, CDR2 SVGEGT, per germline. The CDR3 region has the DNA TGTGCCAGCAGTTACTCGATTGGAGACTTGGGCAATCAGCCCCAGCATTTT. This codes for CASSYSIGDLGNQPQHF.

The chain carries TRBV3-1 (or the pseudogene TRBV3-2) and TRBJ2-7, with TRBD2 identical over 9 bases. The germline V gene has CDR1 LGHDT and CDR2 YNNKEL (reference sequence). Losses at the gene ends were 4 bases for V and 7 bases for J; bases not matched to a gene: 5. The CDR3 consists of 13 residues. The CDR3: CASSRGLAQEQYF. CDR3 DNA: TGTGCCAGCAGCCGAGGACTAGCGCAAGAGCAGTACTTC.

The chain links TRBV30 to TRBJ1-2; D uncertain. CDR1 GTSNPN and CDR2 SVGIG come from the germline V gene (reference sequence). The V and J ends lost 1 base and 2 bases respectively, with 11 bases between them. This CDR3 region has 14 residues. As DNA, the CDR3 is TGTGCCTGGAGTGCGGGCCCGGCGAACTATGGCTACACCTTC. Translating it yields CAWSAGPANYGYTF.

CDR3 loop: CASRADYGHYNEQFF. The CDR3 nucleotides are TGCGCCAGCAGGGCCGACTACGGACACTACAATGAGCAGTTCTTC. J is TRBJ2-1 and V is TRBV5-1, with D perhaps assigned TRBD1 or TRBD2 (5 bases each). The germline V gene encodes CDR1 SGHRS and CDR2 YFSETQ. This CDR3 region has 15 residues. The V end lost 5 bases, the J end lost 3 bases, and 15 bases lay between the germline ends.

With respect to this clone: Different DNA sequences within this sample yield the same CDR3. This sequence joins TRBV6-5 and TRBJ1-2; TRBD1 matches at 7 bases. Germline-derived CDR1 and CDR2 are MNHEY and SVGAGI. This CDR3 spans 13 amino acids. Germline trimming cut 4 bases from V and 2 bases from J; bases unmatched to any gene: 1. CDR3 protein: CASSLTGNYGYTF. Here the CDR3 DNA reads TGTGCCAGCAGTTTGACAGGGAACTATGGCTACACCTTC.

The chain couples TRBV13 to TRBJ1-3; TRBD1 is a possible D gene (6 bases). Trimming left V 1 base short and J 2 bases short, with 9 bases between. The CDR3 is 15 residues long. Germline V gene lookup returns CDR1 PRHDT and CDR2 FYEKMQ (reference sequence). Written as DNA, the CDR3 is TGTGCCAGCAGCTTAGAACAGGGAACTGGAAACACCATATATTTT. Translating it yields CASSLEQGTGNTIYF.

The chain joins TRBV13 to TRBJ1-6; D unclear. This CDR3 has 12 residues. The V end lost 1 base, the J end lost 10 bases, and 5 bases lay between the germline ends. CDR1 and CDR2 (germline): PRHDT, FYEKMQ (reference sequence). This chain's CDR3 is CASSLVKSPLHF. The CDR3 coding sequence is TGTGCCAGCAGCTTAGTAAAGTCACCCCTCCACTTT.

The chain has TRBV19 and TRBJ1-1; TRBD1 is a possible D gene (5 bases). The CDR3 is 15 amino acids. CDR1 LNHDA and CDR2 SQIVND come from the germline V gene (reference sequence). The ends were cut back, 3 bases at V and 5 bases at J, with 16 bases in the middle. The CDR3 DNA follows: TGTGCCAGTAGTATGAAGACCGGTCGGGGGACTGAAGCTTTCTTT. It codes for CASSMKTGRGTEAFF.

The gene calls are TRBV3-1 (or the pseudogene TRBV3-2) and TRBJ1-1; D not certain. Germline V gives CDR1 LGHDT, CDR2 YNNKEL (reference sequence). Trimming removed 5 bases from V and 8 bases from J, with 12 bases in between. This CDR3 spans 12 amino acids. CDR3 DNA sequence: TGTGCCAGCAGCTACGGGAAGAGGGAAGCTTTCTTT. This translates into CASSYGKREAFF.

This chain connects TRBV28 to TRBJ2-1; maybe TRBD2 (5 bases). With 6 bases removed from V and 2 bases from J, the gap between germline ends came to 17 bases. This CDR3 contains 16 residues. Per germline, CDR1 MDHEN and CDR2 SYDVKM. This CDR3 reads CASSRQLGRPYNEQFF. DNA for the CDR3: TGTGCCAGCAGCCGACAACTAGGACGCCCCTACAATGAGCAGTTCTTC.

CDR3 nucleotides: TGTGCCAGCAGTTACGGTTTGGACAGGGGGGTTTCCCTCCACTTT. This translates into CASSYGLDRGVSLHF. V gene TRBV6-5 combines with J gene TRBJ1-6; 10 bases map to TRBD1. The CDR3 length is 15 residues. V shed 2 bases, J shed 14 bases, and the junction held 9 bases outside the gene matches. Per germline, CDR1 MNHEY and CDR2 SVGAGI.

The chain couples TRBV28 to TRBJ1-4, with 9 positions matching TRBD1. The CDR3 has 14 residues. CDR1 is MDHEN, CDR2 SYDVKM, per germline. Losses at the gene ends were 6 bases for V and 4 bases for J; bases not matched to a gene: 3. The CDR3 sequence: CASRRGQGNEKLFF. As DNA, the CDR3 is TGTGCCAGCAGGCGGGGACAGGGTAATGAAAAACTGTTTTTT.

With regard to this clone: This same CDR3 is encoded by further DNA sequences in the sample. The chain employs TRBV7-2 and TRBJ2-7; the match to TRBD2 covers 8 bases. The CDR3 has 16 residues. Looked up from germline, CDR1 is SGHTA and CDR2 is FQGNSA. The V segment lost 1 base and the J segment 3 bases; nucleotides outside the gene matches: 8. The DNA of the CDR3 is TGTGCCAGCAGCTTAGGGGGGGCGGGGGGACTCTACGAGCAGTACTTC. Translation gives CASSLGGAGGLYEQYF. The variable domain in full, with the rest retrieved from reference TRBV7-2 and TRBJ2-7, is GAGVSQSPSNKVTEKGKDVELRCDPISGHTALYWYRQSLGQGLEFLIYFQGNSAPDKSGLPSDRFSAERTGGSVSTLTIQRTQQEDSAVYLCASSLGGAGGLYEQYFGPGTRLTVT.

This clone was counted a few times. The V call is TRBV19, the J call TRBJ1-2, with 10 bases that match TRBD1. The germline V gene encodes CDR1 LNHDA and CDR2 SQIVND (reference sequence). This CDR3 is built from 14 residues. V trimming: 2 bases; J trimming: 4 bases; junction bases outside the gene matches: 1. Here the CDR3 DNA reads TGTGCCAGTAGTATACGGACAGGGGGCTATGGCTACACCTTC. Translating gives CASSIRTGGYGYTF.

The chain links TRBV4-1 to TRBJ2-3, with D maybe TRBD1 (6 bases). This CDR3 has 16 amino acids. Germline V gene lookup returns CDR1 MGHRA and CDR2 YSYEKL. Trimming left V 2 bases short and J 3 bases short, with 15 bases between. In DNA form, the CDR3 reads TGCGCCAGCAGCCAACTACAGGGAGTAGGGACAGATACGCAGTATTTT. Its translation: CASSQLQGVGTDTQYF.

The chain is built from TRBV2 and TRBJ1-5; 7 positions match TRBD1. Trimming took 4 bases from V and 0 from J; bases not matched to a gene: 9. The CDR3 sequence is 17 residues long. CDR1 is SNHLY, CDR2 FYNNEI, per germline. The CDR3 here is CASSAPGQSLSNQPQHF. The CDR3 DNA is TGTGCCAGCAGTGCCCCGGGACAGTCTCTTAGCAATCAGCCCCAGCATTTT.

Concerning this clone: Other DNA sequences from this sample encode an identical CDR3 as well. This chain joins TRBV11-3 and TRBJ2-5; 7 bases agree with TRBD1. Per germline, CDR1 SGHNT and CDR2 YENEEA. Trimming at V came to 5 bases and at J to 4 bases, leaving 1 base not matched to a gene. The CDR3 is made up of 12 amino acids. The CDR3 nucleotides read TGTGCCAGCAGCCGACAGGGAGAGACCCAGTACTTC. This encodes CASSRQGETQYF. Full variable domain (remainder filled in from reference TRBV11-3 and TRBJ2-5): EAGVVQSPRYKIIEKKQPVAFWCNPISGHNTLYWYLQNLGQGPELLIRYENEEAVDDSQLPKDRFSAERLKGVDSTLKIQPAELGDSAVYLCASSRQGETQYFGPGTRLLVL.

CDR3 DNA sequence: TGTGCCTGGAGTCGGACAGGAATAAATCAGCCCCAGCATTTT. Its protein is CAWSRTGINQPQHF. This sequence joins TRBV30 and TRBJ1-5, with 7 positions matching TRBD1. V lost 2 bases, J lost 4 bases, and 5 bases stayed unmatched. In germline, CDR1 is GTSNPN, CDR2 SVGIG (reference sequence). This CDR3 spans 14 amino acids.

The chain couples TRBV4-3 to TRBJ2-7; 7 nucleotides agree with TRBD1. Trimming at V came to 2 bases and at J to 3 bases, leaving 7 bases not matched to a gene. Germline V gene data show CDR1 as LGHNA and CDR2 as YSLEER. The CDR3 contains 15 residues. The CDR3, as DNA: TGCGCCAGCAGCCAATACGGACAGGTAATCTACGAGCAGTACTTC. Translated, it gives CASSQYGQVIYEQYF.

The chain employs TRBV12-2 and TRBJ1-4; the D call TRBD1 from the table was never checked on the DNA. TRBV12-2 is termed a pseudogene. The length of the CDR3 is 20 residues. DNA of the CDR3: TGTGCAAGTCGCTTAGAGACTGGGCACAAGGGGCCTTCAACTAATGAAAAACTGTTTTTT. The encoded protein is CASRLETGHKGPSTNEKLFF.

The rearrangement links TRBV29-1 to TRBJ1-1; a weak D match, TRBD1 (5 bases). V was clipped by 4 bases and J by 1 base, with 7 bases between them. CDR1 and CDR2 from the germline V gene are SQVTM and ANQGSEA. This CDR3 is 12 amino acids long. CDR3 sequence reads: CSVGQGNTEAFF. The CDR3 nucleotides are TGCAGCGTTGGCCAGGGGAACACTGAAGCTTTCTTT.

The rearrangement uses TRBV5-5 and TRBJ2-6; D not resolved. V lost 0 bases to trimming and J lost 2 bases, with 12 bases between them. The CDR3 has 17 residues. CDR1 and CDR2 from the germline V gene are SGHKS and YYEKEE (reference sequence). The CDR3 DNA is TGTGCCAGCAGCTTGGAACTTACTTTTGCTGGGGCCAACGTCCTGACTTTC. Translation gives CASSLELTFAGANVLTF.

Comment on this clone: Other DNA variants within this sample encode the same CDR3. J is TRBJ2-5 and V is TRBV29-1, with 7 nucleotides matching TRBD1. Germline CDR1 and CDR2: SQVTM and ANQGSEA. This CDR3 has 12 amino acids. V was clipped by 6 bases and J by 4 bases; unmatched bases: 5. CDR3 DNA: TGCAGCGTCGGAGAGGGGGCAGAGACCCAGTACTTC. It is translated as CSVGEGAETQYF.